These 17 T cell receptor beta chains came from one sample sequenced in a study of cytomegalovirus exposure and HLA in healthy donors. Assay: immunoSEQ multiplex PCR; the TCRdb copy retains only in-frame clones and omits some. This table has some 80,000 clones, about 96% appearing once. The specimen was PBMCs. The source is a woman aged 18-29 years in good health and CMV-seronegative.

CDR3 sequence: CAWSRGAGSYNEQFF. The CDR3 coding sequence is TGTGCCTGGAGTAGGGGTGCGGGATCCTACAATGAGCAGTTCTTC. This rearrangement joins TRBV30 to TRBJ2-1; TRBD2 might be the D (6 bases). CDR3 length: 15 amino acids. Germline CDR1 GTSNPN, CDR2 SVGIG (reference sequence). V was shortened by 2 bases and J by 1 base, with 12 bases between the two germline ends.

The chain couples TRBV7-2 to TRBJ1-4; TRBD1 matches at 9 bases. This CDR3 is built from 17 residues. Germline V gene data show CDR1 as SGHTA and CDR2 as FQGNSA. The junction had 9 bases not matched to a gene; V was cut back by 0 bases and J by 7 bases. CDR3 sequence: CASSLAGTGWGGEKLFF. The DNA for the CDR3 is TGTGCCAGCAGCTTAGCGGGGACAGGGTGGGGTGGTGAAAAACTGTTTTTT.

The rearrangement links TRBV12-5 to TRBJ2-5; tentatively, D is TRBD1 (7 bases). Looked up from germline, CDR1 is LGHNT and CDR2 is FRNRAP. V lost 6 bases and J 2 bases, leaving 10 bases between the germline ends. This CDR3 spans 13 amino acids. CDR3 nucleotides: TGTGCTAGTGGCGCGGGACAGCAAGAGACCCAGTACTTC. It is translated as CASGAGQQETQYF. Full variable domain (missing parts from reference TRBV12-5 and TRBJ2-5): DARVTQTPRHKVTEMGQEVTMRCQPILGHNTVFWYRQTMMQGLELLAYFRNRAPLDDSGMPKDRFSAEMPDATLATLKIQPSEPRDSAVYFCASGAGQQETQYFGPGTRLLVL.

In DNA, the CDR3 is TGTGCCAGCAGCTTGTATCCGGGACAGCCCTACGAGCAGTACTTC. This translates into CASSLYPGQPYEQYF. The rearrangement links TRBV5-8 to TRBJ2-7; 7 nucleotides align to TRBD1. Trimming took 1 base from V and 2 from J; bases not matched to a gene: 6. The CDR3 is made up of 15 amino acids. Germline lookup yields CDR1 SGHTS and CDR2 YDEGEE.

V is TRBV27 and J is TRBJ2-7; the match to TRBD1 covers 10 bases. The CDR3 has 14 residues. From germline, CDR1 is MNHEY and CDR2 SMNVEV (reference sequence). The junction had 5 bases not matched to a gene; V was cut back by 6 bases and J by 3 bases. The chain's CDR3 is CASSTDRGFYEQYF. For the CDR3, the DNA is TGTGCCAGCAGCACGGACAGGGGGTTCTACGAGCAGTACTTC.

The CDR3 is CASVGGVAEAFF. CDR3 sequence (DNA): TGTGCCAGCGTTGGGGGCGTCGCTGAAGCTTTCTTT. The V and J genes are TRBV19 and TRBJ1-1; D might be TRBD1 (6 bases). The V gene lost 9 bases and the J gene lost 6 bases, with 14 bases spanning the gap. The germline V gene has CDR1 LNHDA and CDR2 SQIVND (reference sequence). The CDR3 totals 12 residues.

The rearrangement links TRBV27 to TRBJ2-3, with TRBD2 matching over 7 bases. V shed 0 bases and J 1 base; nucleotides not matched to a gene: 1. CDR1 is MNHEY, CDR2 SMNVEV, per germline (reference sequence). The CDR3 contains 15 residues. Here the CDR3 reads CASSLSGGRTDTQYF. CDR3 nucleotide sequence: TGTGCCAGCAGTTTATCGGGAGGGCGCACAGATACGCAGTATTTT.

V is TRBV6-5 and J is TRBJ1-1, with D perhaps matching TRBD1 (5 bases). The germline V gene has CDR1 MNHEY and CDR2 SVGAGI. V was pared by 0 bases and J by 9 bases, with 14 bases between. This CDR3 is built from 14 residues. The CDR3: CASSYSRRDSQAFF. CDR3 nucleotides: TGTGCCAGCAGTTACTCGCGAAGGGACTCACAAGCTTTCTTT.

This chain connects TRBV11-2 to TRBJ2-5; 14 nucleotides agree with TRBD2. CDR1 and CDR2 from the germline V gene are SGHAT and FQNNGV. This CDR3 is 19 amino acids long. V was clipped by 0 bases and J by 5 bases; unmatched bases: 11. The CDR3 nucleotides are TGTGCCAGCAGCTTAGATCCTGGGACTAGCGGGAGTAGGCGTGAGACCCAGTACTTC. This encodes CASSLDPGTSGSRRETQYF.

Concerning this clone: This CDR3 is also generated by other DNA sequences in the sample. The V call is TRBV10-3, the J call TRBJ1-1; the match to TRBD1 covers 9 bases. V gave up 6 bases and J gave up 1 base; unmatched junction bases: 3. The CDR3 runs to 14 residues. Per the germline V gene, CDR1 is ENHRY and CDR2 is SYGVKD. The CDR3 sequence is CAIRPGQGNTEAFF. CDR3 in DNA: TGTGCCATCAGGCCGGGACAGGGGAACACTGAAGCTTTCTTT.

This clone showed up just once. CDR3 coding DNA: TGTGCCAGCAGCCGGGGACTAGCGGAGCCCTACGAGCAGTACTTC. Amino acid sequence: CASSRGLAEPYEQYF. This sequence joins TRBV28 and TRBJ2-7; 11 positions match TRBD2. V lost 6 bases, J lost 2 bases, and 6 bases stayed unmatched. Germline V gene lookup returns CDR1 MDHEN and CDR2 SYDVKM. The CDR3 runs to 15 residues. Combining the CDR3 with reference TRBV28 and TRBJ2-7 gives the whole variable domain DVKVTQSSRYLVKRTGEKVFLECVQDMDHENMFWYRQDPGLGLRLIYFSYDVKMKEKGDIPEGYSVSREKKERFSLILESASTNQTSMYLCASSRGLAEPYEQYFGPGTRLTVT.

The chain links TRBV5-1 to TRBJ2-5; no firm D call. CDR1 and CDR2 (germline): SGHRS, YFSETQ. CDR3 length: 11 residues. V lost 2 bases to trimming and J lost 4 bases, with 3 bases between them. In nucleotides, the CDR3 is TGCGCCAGCAGCTTTCGAGAGACCCAGTACTTC. Protein: CASSFRETQYF.

The V call is TRBV28, the J call TRBJ2-6; TRBD1 aligns across 8 bases. Germline loops: CDR1 MDHEN, CDR2 SYDVKM. The CDR3 runs to 19 residues. After removal of 7 bases from V and 3 bases from J, the junction contained 17 bases not matched to a gene. CDR3 region: CASKNFKDRVIFGANVLTF. CDR3 sequence (DNA): TGTGCCAGCAAGAATTTTAAGGACAGGGTAATATTTGGGGCCAACGTCCTGACTTTC.

The V call is TRBV5-1, the J call TRBJ1-1, with D tentatively TRBD1 (6 bases). Germline V CDR1 and CDR2: SGHRS, YFSETQ. V shed 6 bases and J shed 3 bases, with 15 bases lying between them. CDR3 size: 14 residues. Written as DNA, the CDR3 is TGCGCCAGCAAACTCAGGGGCTTGGACACTGAAGCTTTCTTT. Residues: CASKLRGLDTEAFF.

The chain uses TRBV12-5 and TRBJ1-1; 9 bases match TRBD1. Germline V CDR1 and CDR2: LGHNT, FRNRAP. The CDR3 runs to 15 residues. Unmatched junction bases numbered 6, after V lost 2 bases and J lost 5 bases. The CDR3 loop is CASGLPGQGTTEAFF. The CDR3 nucleotides read TGTGCTAGTGGTTTGCCGGGACAGGGCACGACTGAAGCTTTCTTT.

The rearrangement links TRBV2 to TRBJ2-2; no definite D call. This CDR3 has 14 residues. The germline V gene encodes CDR1 SNHLY and CDR2 FYNNEI. V shed 2 bases and J shed 6 bases, with 10 bases lying between them. CDR3 sequence reads: CASSEWADPGELFF. Written as DNA, the CDR3 is TGTGCCAGCAGTGAATGGGCAGACCCCGGGGAGCTGTTTTTT.

The rearrangement uses TRBV28 and TRBJ1-1, with 10 bases that match TRBD1. The CDR3 sequence is 15 residues long. Germline V lookup: CDR1 MDHEN, CDR2 SYDVKM. Trimming took 5 bases from V and 2 from J; bases not matched to a gene: 5. CDR3 in amino acids: CASSTSTGGNTEAFF. The CDR3 DNA sequence: TGTGCCAGCAGTACATCGACAGGGGGCAACACTGAAGCTTTCTTT.